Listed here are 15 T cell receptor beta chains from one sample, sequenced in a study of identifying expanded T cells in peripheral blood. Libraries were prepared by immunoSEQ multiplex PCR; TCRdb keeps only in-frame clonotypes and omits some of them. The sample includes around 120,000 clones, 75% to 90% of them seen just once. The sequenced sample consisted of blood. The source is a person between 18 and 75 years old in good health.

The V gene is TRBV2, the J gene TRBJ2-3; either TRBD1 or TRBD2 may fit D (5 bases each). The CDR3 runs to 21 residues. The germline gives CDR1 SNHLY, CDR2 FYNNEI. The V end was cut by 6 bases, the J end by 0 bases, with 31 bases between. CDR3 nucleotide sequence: TGTGCCAGCAGGAAATTGTCCCTGGGACCACTTTCCACTTATAGCACAGATACGCAGTATTTT. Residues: CASRKLSLGPLSTYSTDTQYF. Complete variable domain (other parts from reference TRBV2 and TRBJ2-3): EPEVTQTPSHQVTQMGQEVILRCVPISNHLYFYWYRQILGQKVEFLVSFYNNEISEKSEIFDDQFSVERPDGSNFTLKIRSTKLEDSAMYFCASRKLSLGPLSTYSTDTQYFGPGTRLTVL.

This CDR3 is CASSQLQAPNEQFF. The CDR3 coding sequence is TGTGCCAGCAGCCAGCTGCAGGCCCCCAATGAGCAGTTCTTC. The chain combines TRBV14 with TRBJ2-1, with no clear D. This CDR3 comprises 14 residues. Germline CDR1 is SGHDN and CDR2 is FVKESK. Trimming shortened V by 3 bases and J by 6 bases, and 12 bases separated the two germline ends.

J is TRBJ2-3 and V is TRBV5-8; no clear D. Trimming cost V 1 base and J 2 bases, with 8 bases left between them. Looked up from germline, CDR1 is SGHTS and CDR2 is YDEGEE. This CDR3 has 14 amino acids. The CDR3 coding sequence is TGTGCCAGCAGCTTGCGTCTTGTCACAGATACGCAGTATTTT. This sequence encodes CASSLRLVTDTQYF.

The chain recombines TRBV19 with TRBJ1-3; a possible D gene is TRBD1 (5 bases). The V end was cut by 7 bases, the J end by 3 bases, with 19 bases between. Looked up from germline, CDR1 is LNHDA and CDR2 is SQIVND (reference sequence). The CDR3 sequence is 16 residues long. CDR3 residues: CASTPRAVGNGNTIYF. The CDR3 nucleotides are TGTGCCAGTACCCCCAGGGCAGTAGGGAATGGAAACACCATATATTTT. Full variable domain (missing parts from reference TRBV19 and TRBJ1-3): DGGITQSPKYLFRKEGQNVTLSCEQNLNHDAMYWYRQDPGQGLRLIYYSQIVNDFQKGDIAEGYSVSREKKESFPLTVTSAQKNPTAFYLCASTPRAVGNGNTIYFGEGSWLTVV.

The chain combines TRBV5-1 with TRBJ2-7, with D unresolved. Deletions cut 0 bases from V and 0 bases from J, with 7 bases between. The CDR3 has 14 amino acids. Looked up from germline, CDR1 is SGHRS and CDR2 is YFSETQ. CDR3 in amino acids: CASSLEFGSYEQYF. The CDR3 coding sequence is TGCGCCAGCAGCTTGGAGTTCGGCTCCTACGAGCAGTACTTC. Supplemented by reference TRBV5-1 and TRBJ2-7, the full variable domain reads KAGVTQTPRYLIKTRGQQVTLSCSPISGHRSVSWYQQTPGQGLQFLFEYFSETQRNKGNFPGRFSGRQFSNSRSEMNVSTLELGDSALYLCASSLEFGSYEQYFGPGTRLTVT.

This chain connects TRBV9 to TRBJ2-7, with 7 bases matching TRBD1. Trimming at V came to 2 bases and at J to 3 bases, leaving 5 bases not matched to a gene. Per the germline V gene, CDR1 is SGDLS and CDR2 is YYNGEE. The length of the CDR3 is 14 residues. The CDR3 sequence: CASSVEGQLYEQYF. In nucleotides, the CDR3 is TGTGCCAGCAGCGTTGAGGGACAGCTCTACGAGCAGTACTTC.

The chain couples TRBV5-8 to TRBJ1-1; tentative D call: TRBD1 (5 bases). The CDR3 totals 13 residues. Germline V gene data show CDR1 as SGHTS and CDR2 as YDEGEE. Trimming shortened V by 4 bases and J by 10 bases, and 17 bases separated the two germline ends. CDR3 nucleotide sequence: TGTGCCAGCAGCCCGGGACTTCCCATGGGAGCTTTCTTT. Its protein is CASSPGLPMGAFF.

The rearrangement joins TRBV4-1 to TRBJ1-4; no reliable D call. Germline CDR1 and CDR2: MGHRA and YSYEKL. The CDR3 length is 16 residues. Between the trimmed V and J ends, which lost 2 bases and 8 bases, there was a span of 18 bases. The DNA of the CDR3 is TGCGCCAGCAGCCAATTGATTGGACCGGTTTCGGAAAAACTGTTTTTT. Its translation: CASSQLIGPVSEKLFF.

CDR3 sequence (DNA): TGTGCCAGCAGTGATACAGGGAAGTGGACACCTAACACTGAAGCTTTCTTT. Translation: CASSDTGKWTPNTEAFF. The V call is TRBV6-1, the J call TRBJ1-1; D perhaps matches TRBD1 (6 bases). Per the germline V gene, CDR1 is MNHNS and CDR2 is SASEGT. V was shortened by 3 bases and J by 2 bases, with 19 bases between the two germline ends. This CDR3 is 17 amino acids long.

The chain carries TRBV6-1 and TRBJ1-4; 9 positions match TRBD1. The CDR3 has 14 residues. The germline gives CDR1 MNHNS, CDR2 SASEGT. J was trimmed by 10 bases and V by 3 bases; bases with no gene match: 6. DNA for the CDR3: TGTGCCAGCAGTGATAACCGACAGGGGGGAAAACTGTTTTTT. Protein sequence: CASSDNRQGGKLFF.

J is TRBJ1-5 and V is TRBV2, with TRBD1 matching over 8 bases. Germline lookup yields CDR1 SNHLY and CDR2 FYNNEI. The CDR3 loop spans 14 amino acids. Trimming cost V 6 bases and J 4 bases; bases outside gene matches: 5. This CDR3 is CASSADRGNQPQHF. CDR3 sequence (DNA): TGTGCCAGCAGCGCCGACAGGGGTAATCAGCCCCAGCATTTT.

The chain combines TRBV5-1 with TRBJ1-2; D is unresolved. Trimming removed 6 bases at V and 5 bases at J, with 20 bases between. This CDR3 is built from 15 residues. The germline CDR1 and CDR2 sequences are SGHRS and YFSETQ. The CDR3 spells CASMEGPGPSYGYTF. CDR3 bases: TGCGCCAGCATGGAGGGCCCGGGTCCTTCATATGGCTACACCTTC.

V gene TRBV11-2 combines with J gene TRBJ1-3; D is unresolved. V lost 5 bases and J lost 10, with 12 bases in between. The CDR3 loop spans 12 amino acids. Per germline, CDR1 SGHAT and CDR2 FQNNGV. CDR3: CASSPRRDTIYF. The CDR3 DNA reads TGTGCCAGCAGCCCGAGAAGGGATACCATATATTTT.

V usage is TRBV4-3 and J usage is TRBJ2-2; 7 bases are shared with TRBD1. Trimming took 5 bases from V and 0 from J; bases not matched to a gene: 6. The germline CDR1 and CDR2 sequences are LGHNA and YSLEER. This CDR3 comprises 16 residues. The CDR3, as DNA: TGCGCCAGCAGCGAATGGGACAGAGCGAACACCGGGGAGCTGTTTTTT. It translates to CASSEWDRANTGELFF.

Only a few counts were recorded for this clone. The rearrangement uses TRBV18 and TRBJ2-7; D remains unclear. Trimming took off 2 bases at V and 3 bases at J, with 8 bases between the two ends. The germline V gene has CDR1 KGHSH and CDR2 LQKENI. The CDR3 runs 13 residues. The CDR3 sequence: CASSPTPGYEQYF. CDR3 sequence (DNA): TGTGCCAGCTCACCAACTCCGGGCTACGAGCAGTACTTC. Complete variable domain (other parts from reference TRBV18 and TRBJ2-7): NAGVMQNPRHLVRRRGQEARLRCSPMKGHSHVYWYRQLPEEGLKFMVYLQKENIIDESGMPKERFSAEFPKEGPSILRIQQVVRGDSAAYFCASSPTPGYEQYFGPGTRLTVT.